This T cell receptor (beta chain) was observed in a study of blood T cell repertoires in COVID-19. Produced via immunoSEQ multiplex PCR; TCRdb's table is partial and in-frame only. The sample lists around 250,000 clones, around four fifths occurring once. The CDR3 runs to 14 residues. Unmatched junction bases numbered 11, after V lost 4 bases and J lost 12 bases. Germline assignment: CDR1 MGHDK and CDR2 SYGVNS. The clonotype was recovered from a woman aged 80 or over with acute or convalescent COVID-19. Specimen: peripheral blood. The chain combines TRBV25-1 with TRBJ2-1; 8 nucleotides line up with TRBD1. The CDR3 DNA follows: TGTGCCAGCAGTGTGGACACAGGGGGAGTAAGGCAGTTCTTC. Its translation is CASSVDTGGVRQFF.